This T cell receptor beta chain was captured by sequencing in a study of cytomegalovirus exposure and HLA in healthy donors. PCR primers comprised 60 Vbeta and 13 Jbeta primers. Measured with immunoSEQ multiplex PCR; TCRdb has only the in-frame clones, and not every one. The sample shows about 210,000 clones, approximately 78% of them seen only once. To note about this clone: Its antigen is still unknown.

The V gene's germline CDR1 is MDHEN and CDR2 SYDVKM. V gave up 7 bases and J gave up 6 bases; unmatched junction bases: 6. This CDR3 contains 12 residues. Study-wide findings and caveats: In a later analysis, parvovirus B19, influenza, CMV and Epstein-Barr virus appeared linked to several top co-occurrence clusters. For presence/absence analyses, sequencing depth was assumed to be roughly uniform across donors. In a later analysis, a missense DCLRE1C variant was linked to TCR beta V- and J-gene trimming.

The chain has TRBV28 and TRBJ2-7, with TRBD2 identical over 7 bases. The TCR was taken from a woman in her twenties or thirties in good health and CMV-seropositive. Sequenced input: PBMCs. The CDR3 loop is CASTPGGGEQYF. CDR3 in DNA: TGTGCCAGCACCCCCGGCGGGGGCGAGCAGTACTTC.